This T cell receptor beta chain was sequenced during a study of blood T cell repertoires in COVID-19. Study-wide background: Specimens from acute and convalescent COVID-19 originated in the United States, Italy and Spain. T cells, B-cell-depleted T cells, or PBMCs provided the cDNA or gDNA that served as material.

Repertoires were generated with immunoSEQ multiplex PCR, while TCRdb's copy carries only in-frame clones and drops some. The sample lists 190,000 or so clones, around 80% occurring once. V was cut by 6 bases and J by 2 bases, with 10 bases left in between. Germline V CDR1 and CDR2: SNHLY, FYNNEI. The CDR3 spans 13 residues. This receptor was obtained from a woman of 80 years or more with active or convalescent COVID-19. This rearrangement joins TRBV2 to TRBJ1-1; D remains unclear. Sequencing was carried out using peripheral blood. Here the CDR3 DNA reads TGTGCCAGCAGGCTCGACATAAACACTGAAGCTTTCTTT. It codes for CASRLDINTEAFF.